This T cell receptor beta chain was observed in a study of shared clonotypes between healthy human individuals. Whole-study findings and limits: Richness estimates generally favored naive over memory subsets.

Genomic DNA of every subset was divided equally among multiple immunoSEQ plates. TCRdb's copy holds only in-frame clones and misses some; the assay was immunoSEQ multiplex PCR. The sample consists of about 2.3 million clones, around 92% of them appearing once. The CDR3 covers 15 residues. CDR1 SGHRS and CDR2 YFSETQ come from the germline V gene. V lost 4 bases, J lost 7 bases, and 18 bases lay in between. In the CD4+ fraction, cells were divided into CD45RA+ naive and CD45RA-negative memory subsets. In regard to this clone: Its antigen is undetermined.

This sequence joins TRBV5-1 and TRBJ2-1, with a tentative D call TRBD2 (6 bases). Material for sequencing was naive CD4+ T cells from PBMCs. Stated subset: CD45RA+ positively selected. The sequence came from a man between 18 and 35 years old in good health. Some clones in this sample may be carry-over from other donors' samples. The CDR3 nucleotides are TGCGCCAGCAGCCACGGGAGCCCCAACCCAAATGAGCAGTTCTTC. This sequence encodes CASSHGSPNPNEQFF.